This T cell receptor (beta chain) came from a study of T-cell memory formation after mild COVID-19. This clonotype was seen a few times. TCR alpha and TCR beta cDNA libraries carrying sample barcodes and UMIs were produced by 5'RACE using constant-segment primers. TCRdb re-called the 5' RACE reads through MiXCR, storing one row per CDR3 protein. Here the sample spans roughly 150,000 distinct CDR3 sequences, about 14% being singletons. V lost 3 bases and J 5 bases, leaving 11 bases between the germline ends. CDR3 length: 13 residues. Input material: PBMCs or a T cell subset sorted from them (not recorded which). This chain connects TRBV12-3 or TRBV12-4 to TRBJ2-7, with D maybe TRBD2 (6 bases). The receptor was isolated from an adult woman who had mild COVID-19 (a few samples of this study predate the infection). Cell type and time point are not known. CDR3 in amino acids: CASSFGGDHEQYF. The CDR3 coding sequence is TGTGCCAGCAGTTTTGGAGGGGACCACGAGCAGTACTTC.